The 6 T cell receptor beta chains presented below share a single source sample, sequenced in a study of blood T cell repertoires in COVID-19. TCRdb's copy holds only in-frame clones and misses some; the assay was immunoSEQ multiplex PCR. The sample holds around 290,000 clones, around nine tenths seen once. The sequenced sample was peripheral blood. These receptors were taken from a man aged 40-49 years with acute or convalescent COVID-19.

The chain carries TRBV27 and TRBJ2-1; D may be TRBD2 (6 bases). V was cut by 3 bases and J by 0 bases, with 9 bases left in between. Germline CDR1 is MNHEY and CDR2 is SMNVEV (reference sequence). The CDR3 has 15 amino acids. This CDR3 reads CASSLEGRSYNEQFF. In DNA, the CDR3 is TGTGCCAGCAGTTTGGAGGGGCGCTCCTACAATGAGCAGTTCTTC.

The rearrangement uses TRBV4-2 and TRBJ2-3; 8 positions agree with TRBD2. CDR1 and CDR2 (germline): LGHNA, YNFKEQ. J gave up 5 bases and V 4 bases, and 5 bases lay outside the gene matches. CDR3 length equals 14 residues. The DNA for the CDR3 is TGTGCCAGCAGCCGCGGGGGGCCGGGAGATACGCAGTATTTT. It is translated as CASSRGGPGDTQYF.

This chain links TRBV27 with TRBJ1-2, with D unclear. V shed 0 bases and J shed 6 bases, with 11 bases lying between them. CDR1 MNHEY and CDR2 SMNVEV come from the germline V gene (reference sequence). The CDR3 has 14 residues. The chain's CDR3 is CASSLSFVGDGYTF. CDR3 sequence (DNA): TGTGCCAGCAGTTTATCGTTTGTTGGAGATGGCTACACCTTC.

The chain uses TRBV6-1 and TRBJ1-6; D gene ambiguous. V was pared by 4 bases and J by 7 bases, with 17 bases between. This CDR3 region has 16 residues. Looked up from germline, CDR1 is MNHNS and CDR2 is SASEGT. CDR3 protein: CASSVGARVGNSPLHF. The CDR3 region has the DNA TGTGCCAGCAGTGTAGGTGCGAGGGTAGGGAATTCACCCCTCCACTTT.

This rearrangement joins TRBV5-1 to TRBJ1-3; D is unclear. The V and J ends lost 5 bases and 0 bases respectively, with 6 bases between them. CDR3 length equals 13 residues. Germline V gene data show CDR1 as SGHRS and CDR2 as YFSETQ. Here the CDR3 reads CASRTASGNTIYF. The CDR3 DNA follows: TGCGCCAGCAGAACAGCCTCTGGAAACACCATATATTTT.

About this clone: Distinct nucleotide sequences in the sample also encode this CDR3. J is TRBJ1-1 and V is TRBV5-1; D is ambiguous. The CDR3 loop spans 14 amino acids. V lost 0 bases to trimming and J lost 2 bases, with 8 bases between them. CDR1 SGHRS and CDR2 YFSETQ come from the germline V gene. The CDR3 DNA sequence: TGCGCCAGCAGCTTGGACAGAACTAACACTGAAGCTTTCTTT. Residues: CASSLDRTNTEAFF.